These 3 T cell receptor gamma chains originate from one sample sequenced in a study of gamma delta lymphoproliferative disorders and STAT genes. The receptor sequences were amplified from genomic DNA of peripheral blood mononuclear cells. TCRdb re-analyzed the multiplex PCR reads via CATT. The top ten hold about 25% of the sample, which has over a thousand gamma-chain clones, approximately 9.6% seen once. Sequences were obtained from blood. The receptors come from a human donor in good health.

The chain employs TRGV1 and TRGJ1 or TRGJ2. The J gene was not available in TCRdb and was assigned here by matching the DNA to germline segments. TRGV1 is recorded as an ORF, its role being uncertain. The CDR3 spans 12 residues. With 6 bases clipped from V and 3 bases from J, the junction kept 5 bases outside the gene matches. The CDR3 DNA is TGTGCCACCTGGTCCTCTTATTATAAGAAACTCTTT. This encodes CATWSSYYKKLF.

J is TRGJ1 or TRGJ2 and V is TRGV4. TCRdb supplies no J gene; here it was assigned by aligning the nucleotide sequence to germline. Germline CDR1 and CDR2: EGSTGY and YDSYTSSV. This CDR3 comprises 10 residues. V dropped 11 bases and J dropped 3; count of bases not matched to a gene: 4. The CDR3 DNA reads as TGTGCCAACTTTTATTATAAGAAACTCTTT. It codes for CANFYYKKLF.

By its share, this clone is medium-sized (0.01 to 0.1%). The chain is built from TRGV2 and TRGJ1 or TRGJ2. Here the J gene came from matching the DNA to germline, since TCRdb omits it. The V gene end was trimmed by 0 bases and the J gene end by 12 bases; junction bases not matched to a gene: 11. The length of the CDR3 is 13 residues. Germline CDR1 and CDR2: EGSNGY and YDSYNSKV. Here the CDR3 reads CATWDGPRKGKLF. The CDR3 bases are TGTGCCACCTGGGACGGGCCTAGAAAAGGGAAACTCTTT.